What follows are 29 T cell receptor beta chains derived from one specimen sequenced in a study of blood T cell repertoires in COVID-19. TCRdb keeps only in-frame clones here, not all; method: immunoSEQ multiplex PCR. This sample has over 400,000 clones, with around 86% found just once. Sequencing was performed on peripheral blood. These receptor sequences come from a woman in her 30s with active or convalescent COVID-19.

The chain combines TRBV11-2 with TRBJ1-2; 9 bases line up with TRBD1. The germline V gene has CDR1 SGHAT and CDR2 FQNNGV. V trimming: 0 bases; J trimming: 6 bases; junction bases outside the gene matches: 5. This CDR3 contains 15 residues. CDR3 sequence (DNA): TGTGCCAGCAGCTTAGAATTTACAGGGGGCCATGGCTACACCTTC. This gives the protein CASSLEFTGGHGYTF.

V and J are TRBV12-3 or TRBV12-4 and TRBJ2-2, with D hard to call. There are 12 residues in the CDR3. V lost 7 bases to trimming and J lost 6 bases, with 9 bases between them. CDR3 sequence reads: CASKRRPGELFF. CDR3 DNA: TGTGCCAGCAAACGGCGGCCCGGGGAGCTGTTTTTT.

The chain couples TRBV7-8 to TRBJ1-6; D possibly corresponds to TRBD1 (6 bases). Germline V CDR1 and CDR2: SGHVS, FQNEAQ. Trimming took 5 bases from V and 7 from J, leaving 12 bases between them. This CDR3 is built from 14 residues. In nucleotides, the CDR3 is TGTGCCAGCAGCGAAGACAGGTACAATTCACCCCTCCACTTT. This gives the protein CASSEDRYNSPLHF.

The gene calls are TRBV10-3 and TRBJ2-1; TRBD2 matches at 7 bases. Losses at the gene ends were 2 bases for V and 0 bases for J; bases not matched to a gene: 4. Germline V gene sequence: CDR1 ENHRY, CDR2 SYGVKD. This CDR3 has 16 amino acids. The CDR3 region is CAISEIGGGSYNEQFF. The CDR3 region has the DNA TGTGCCATCAGTGAGATTGGCGGGGGCTCCTACAATGAGCAGTTCTTC.

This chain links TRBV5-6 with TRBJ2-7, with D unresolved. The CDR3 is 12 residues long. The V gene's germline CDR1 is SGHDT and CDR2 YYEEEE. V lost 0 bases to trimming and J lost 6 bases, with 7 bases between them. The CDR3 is CASSLGAGEQYF. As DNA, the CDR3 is TGTGCCAGCAGCTTGGGTGCCGGCGAGCAGTACTTC.

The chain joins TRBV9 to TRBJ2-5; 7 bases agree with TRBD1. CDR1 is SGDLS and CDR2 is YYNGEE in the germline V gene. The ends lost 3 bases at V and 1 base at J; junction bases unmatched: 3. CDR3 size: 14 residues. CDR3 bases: TGTGCCAGCAGCGCTCGGACAGGCCAAGAGACCCAGTACTTC. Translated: CASSARTGQETQYF.

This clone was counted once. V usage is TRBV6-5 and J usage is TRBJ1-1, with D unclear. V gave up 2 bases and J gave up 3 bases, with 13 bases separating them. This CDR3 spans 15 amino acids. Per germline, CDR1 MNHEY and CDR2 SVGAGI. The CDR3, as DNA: TGTGCCAGCAGTTACGACCCCGGTCGGGACACTGAAGCTTTCTTT. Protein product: CASSYDPGRDTEAFF.

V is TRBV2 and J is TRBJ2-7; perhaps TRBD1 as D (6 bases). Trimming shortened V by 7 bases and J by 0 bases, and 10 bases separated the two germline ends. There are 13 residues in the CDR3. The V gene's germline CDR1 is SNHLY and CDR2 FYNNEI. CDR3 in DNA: TGTGCCAGCAACCAGGGGTTCTCCTACGAGCAGTACTTC. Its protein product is CASNQGFSYEQYF.

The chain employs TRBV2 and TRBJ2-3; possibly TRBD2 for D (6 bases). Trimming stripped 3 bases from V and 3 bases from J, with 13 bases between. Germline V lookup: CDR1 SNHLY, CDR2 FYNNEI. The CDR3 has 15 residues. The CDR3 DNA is TGTGCCAGCAGTGACGTGGACCGGGGGACAGATACGCAGTATTTT. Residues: CASSDVDRGTDTQYF.

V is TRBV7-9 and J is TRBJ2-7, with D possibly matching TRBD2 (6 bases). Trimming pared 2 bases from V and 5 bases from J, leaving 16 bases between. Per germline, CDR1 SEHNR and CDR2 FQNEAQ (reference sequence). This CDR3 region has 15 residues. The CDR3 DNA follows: TGTGCCAGCAGCTTATTTGCGGGGCCGGGCAACGAGCAGTACTTC. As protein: CASSLFAGPGNEQYF.

The CDR3 sequence is CASSPSITSYEQYF. In DNA form, the CDR3 reads TGTGCCAGCTCACCAAGCATCACCTCCTACGAGCAGTACTTC. V usage is TRBV18 and J usage is TRBJ2-7; D gene unclear. The germline CDR1 and CDR2 sequences are KGHSH and LQKENI. V lost 2 bases to trimming and J lost 0 bases, with 8 bases between them. The CDR3 contains 14 residues.

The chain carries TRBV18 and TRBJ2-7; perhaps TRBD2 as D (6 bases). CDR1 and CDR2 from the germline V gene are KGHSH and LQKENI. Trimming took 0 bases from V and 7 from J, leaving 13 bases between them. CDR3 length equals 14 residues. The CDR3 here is CASSPPGGVGEQYF. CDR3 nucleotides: TGTGCCAGCTCACCACCGGGCGGGGTTGGAGAGCAGTACTTC.

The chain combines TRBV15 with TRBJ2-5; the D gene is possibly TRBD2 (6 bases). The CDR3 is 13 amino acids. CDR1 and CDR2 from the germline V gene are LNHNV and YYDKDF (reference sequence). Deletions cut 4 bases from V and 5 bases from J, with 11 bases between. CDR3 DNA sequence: TGTGCCACCAGCAAGATCGGAGGGGAGACCCAGTACTTC. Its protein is CATSKIGGETQYF.

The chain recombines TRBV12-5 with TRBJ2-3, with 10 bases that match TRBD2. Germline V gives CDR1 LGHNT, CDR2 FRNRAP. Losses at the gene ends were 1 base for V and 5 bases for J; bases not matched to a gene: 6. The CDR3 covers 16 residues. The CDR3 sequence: CASGLGLAGEVDTQYF. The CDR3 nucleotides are TGTGCTAGTGGTTTGGGTCTAGCGGGGGAAGTAGATACGCAGTATTTT.

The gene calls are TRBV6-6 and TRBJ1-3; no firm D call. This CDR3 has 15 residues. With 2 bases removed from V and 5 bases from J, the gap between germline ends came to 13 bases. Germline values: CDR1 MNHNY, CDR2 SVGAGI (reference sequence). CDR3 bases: TGTGCCAGCAGTTACGGGCGTAACGCTAGAAACACCATATATTTT. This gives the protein CASSYGRNARNTIYF.

CDR3 loop: CASRLKGGKGYTF. The CDR3 DNA reads as TGTGCCAGCAGGCTAAAAGGAGGGAAGGGCTACACCTTC. This chain links TRBV6-5 with TRBJ1-2, with unresolved D. CDR1 is MNHEY and CDR2 is SVGAGI in the germline V gene. CDR3 size: 13 residues. Trimming pared 6 bases from V and 8 bases from J, leaving 16 bases between.

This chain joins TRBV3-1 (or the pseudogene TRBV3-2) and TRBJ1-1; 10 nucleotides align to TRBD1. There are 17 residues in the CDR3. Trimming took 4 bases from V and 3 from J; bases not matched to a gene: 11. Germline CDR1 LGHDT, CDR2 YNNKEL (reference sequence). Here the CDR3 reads CASSPVPGQGRDTEAFF. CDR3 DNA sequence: TGTGCCAGCAGCCCAGTCCCGGGACAGGGGCGAGACACTGAAGCTTTCTTT.

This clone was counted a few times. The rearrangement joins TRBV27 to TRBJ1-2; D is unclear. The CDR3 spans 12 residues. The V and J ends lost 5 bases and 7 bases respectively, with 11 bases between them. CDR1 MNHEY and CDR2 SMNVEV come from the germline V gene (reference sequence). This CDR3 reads CASSPAAGGYTF. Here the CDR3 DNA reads TGTGCCAGCAGTCCCGCTGCGGGTGGCTACACCTTC.

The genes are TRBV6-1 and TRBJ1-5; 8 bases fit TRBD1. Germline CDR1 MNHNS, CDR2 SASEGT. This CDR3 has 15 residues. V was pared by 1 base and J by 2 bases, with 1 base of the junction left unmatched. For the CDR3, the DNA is TGTGCCAGCAGTGAAGAGACAGGGGGCAATCAGCCCCAGCATTTT. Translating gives CASSEETGGNQPQHF.

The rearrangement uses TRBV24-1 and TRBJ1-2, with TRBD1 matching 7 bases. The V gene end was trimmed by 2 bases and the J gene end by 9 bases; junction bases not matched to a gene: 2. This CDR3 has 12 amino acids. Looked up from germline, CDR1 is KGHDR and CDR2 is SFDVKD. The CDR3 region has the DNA TGTGCCACCAGTGATTGGACAGGTCGCTACACCTTC. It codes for CATSDWTGRYTF.

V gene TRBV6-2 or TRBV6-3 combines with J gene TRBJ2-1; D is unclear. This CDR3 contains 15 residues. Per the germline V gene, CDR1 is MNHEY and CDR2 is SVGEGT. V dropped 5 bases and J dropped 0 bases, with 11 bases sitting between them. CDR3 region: CASSARSNSYNEQFF. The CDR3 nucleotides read TGTGCCAGCAGTGCCAGGTCTAACTCCTACAATGAGCAGTTCTTC.

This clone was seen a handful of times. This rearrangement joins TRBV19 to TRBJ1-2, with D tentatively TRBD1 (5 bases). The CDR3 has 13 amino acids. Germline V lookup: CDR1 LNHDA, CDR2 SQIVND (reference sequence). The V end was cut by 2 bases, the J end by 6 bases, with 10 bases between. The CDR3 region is CASSIFGGDGYTF. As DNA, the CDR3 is TGTGCCAGTAGTATATTCGGGGGAGATGGCTACACCTTC.

The CDR3 DNA sequence: TGTGCCAGCAGCCAAGACAGGGGCCTTGCTAACTATGGCTACACCTTC. This sequence encodes CASSQDRGLANYGYTF. J is TRBJ1-2 and V is TRBV3-1 (or the pseudogene TRBV3-2); weak D call: TRBD1 (6 bases). Trimming removed 0 bases from V and 0 bases from J, with 11 bases in between. In germline, CDR1 is LGHDT, CDR2 YNNKEL (reference sequence). The CDR3 length is 16 residues.

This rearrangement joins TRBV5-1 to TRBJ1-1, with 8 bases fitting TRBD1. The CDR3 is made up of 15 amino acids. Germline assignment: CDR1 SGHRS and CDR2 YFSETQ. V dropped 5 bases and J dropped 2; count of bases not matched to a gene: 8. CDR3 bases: TGCGCCAGCAGTTGGGACAGGCTGCCTAACACTGAAGCTTTCTTT. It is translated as CASSWDRLPNTEAFF.

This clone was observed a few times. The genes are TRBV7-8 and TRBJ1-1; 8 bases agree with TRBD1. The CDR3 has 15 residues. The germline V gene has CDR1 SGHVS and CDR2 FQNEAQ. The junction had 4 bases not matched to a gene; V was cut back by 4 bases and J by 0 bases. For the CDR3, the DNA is TGTGCCAGCAGCTACGGGACAGGATTGAACACTGAAGCTTTCTTT. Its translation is CASSYGTGLNTEAFF.

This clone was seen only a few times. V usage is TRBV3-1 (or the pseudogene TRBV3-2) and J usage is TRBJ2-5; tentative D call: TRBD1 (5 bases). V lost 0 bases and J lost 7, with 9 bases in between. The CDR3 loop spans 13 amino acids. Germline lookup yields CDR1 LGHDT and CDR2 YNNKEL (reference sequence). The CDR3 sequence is CASSQDTRGTQYF. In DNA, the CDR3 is TGTGCCAGCAGCCAAGACACAAGGGGGACCCAGTACTTC.

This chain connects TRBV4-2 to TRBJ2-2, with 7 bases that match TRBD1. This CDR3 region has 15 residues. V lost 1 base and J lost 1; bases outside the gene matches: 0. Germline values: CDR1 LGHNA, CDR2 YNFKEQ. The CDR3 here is CASSQGDRNTGELFF. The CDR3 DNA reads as TGTGCCAGCAGCCAAGGGGACAGGAACACCGGGGAGCTGTTTTTT.

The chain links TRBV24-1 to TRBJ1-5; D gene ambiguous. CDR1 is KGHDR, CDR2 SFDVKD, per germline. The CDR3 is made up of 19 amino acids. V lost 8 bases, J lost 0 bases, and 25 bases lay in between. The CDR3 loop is CATISVFRIQPDSNQPQHF. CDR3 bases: TGTGCCACCATCAGTGTCTTCCGAATTCAACCAGATAGCAATCAGCCCCAGCATTTT.

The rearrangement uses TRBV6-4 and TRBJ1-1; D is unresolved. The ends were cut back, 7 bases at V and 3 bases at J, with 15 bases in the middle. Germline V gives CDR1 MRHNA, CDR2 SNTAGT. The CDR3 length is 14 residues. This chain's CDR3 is CASTLELGDTEAFF. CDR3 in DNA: TGTGCCAGCACCTTGGAGCTCGGGGACACTGAAGCTTTCTTT.